The subject of this entry is one T cell receptor beta chain. Its specificity is not known. The same CDR3 also results from other DNA sequences found in this sample. The germline CDR1 and CDR2 sequences are KGHSH and LQKENI. This CDR3 region has 12 residues. The ends were cut back, 5 bases at V and 3 bases at J, with 8 bases in the middle. PCR primers comprised 60 Vbeta and 13 Jbeta primers. TCRdb's copy holds only in-frame clones and misses some; the assay was immunoSEQ multiplex PCR. The repertoire has some 150,000 clones, 80% of them found once; the top ten carry under 6%. The data were taken from a study of cytomegalovirus exposure and HLA in healthy donors. Study observations and caveats: In a later analysis, an Asian-associated ancestry cluster reportedly showed fewer N-insertions than the approximately 640-donor mean. Reportedly, diagnosis of cytomegalovirus status by the classifier showed high specificity and sensitivity. Earlier analysis found most TCR beta V segments productive about 87% or about 30% of the time. In vitro work confirmed that three CMV-associated chains recognize CMV antigens.

The receptor's source is a woman in her 50s in good health and CMV-seropositive. V usage is TRBV18 and J usage is TRBJ2-7; maybe TRBD2 (5 bases). Sequences were obtained from PBMCs. The CDR3 bases are TGTGCCAGCTCAACTAGGGACTACGAGCAGTACTTC. Translation gives CASSTRDYEQYF.